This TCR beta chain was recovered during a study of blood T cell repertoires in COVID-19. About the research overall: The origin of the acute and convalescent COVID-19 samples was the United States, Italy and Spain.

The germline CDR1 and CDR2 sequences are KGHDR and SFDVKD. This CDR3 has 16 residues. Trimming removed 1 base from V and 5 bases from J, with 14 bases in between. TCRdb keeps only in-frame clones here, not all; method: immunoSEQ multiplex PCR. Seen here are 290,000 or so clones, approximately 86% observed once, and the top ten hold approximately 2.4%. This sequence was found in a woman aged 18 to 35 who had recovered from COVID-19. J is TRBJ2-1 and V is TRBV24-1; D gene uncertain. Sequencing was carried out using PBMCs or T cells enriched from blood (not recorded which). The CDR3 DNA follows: TGTGCCACCAGTGATTTTTCCAGGAACGGCAACAATGAGCAGTTCTTC. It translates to CATSDFSRNGNNEQFF.